This TCR beta chain was obtained from a study of early T cells in non-severe SARS-CoV-2 infection. Background on the study: The study sequenced bulk RNA from unsorted whole blood, with chains unpaired.

The TCR library protocol was used to attach unique molecular identifiers. These identifiers were attached to individual cDNA molecules. Using its own MiXCR run on the 5' RACE reads, TCRdb lists one record per CDR3 protein. The repertoire holds some 73,000 distinct CDR3 sequences, with over 9.5% as singletons. Germline V CDR1 and CDR2: MNHEY, SVGEGT. The ends were cut back, 8 bases at V and 4 bases at J, with 14 bases in the middle. The CDR3 length is 14 residues. This receptor was taken from an adult who was a healthcare worker with PCR-confirmed SARS-CoV-2 infection or an uninfected control (not recorded which). The chain uses TRBV6-2 or TRBV6-3 and TRBJ2-2; D may be TRBD2 (6 bases). Input material: whole blood. The DNA for the CDR3 is TGTGCCAGCCGGCGGGACTCTACCACCGGGGAGCTGTTTTTT. Translation: CASRRDSTTGELFF.